A selection of T cell receptor beta chains follows, all from one sample in a study of blood T cells in healthy people across ages. In TCRdb, the 5' RACE reads were re-called with MiXCR into one record per CDR3 protein. The sample lists roughly 1,300,000 distinct CDR3 sequences, around 59% occurring once. Sequenced input: blood. The source is a man between 18 and 29 years old in good health. Both conserved end residues are part of each CDR3. A D gene is named only where the DNA matches it firmly. A clone size is listed for some rows: how often the clone was seen (once, few, many), or a class if it is expanded.

TRBJ1-6,-,TRBV2,few,CASREGGNSPLHF,TGTGCCAGCCGAGAGGGAGGTAATTCACCCCTCCACTTT
TRBJ2-1,-,TRBV27,-,CASSLGADFYNEQFF,TGTGCCAGCAGTTTAGGGGCGGACTTCTACAATGAGCAGTTCTTC
TRBJ2-4,TRBD1,TRBV7-2,-,CASSLDGGQGIAKNIQYF,TGTGCCAGCAGCTTAGACGGGGGACAGGGAATAGCCAAAAACATTCAGTACTTC
TRBJ2-3,-,TRBV6-5,-,CASSYSNGQTDTQYF,TGTGCCAGCAGTTACTCGAACGGACAGACAGATACGCAGTATTTT
TRBJ1-2,-,TRBV3-1,-,CASSQETGNYGYTF,TGTGCCAGCAGCCAAGAGACGGGAAACTATGGCTACACCTTC
TRBJ1-5,-,TRBV12-3/TRBV12-4,-,CASSRNQGSGNQPQHF,TGTGCCAGCAGCCGGAATCAGGGATCTGGCAATCAGCCCCAGCATTTT
TRBJ2-7,-,TRBV5-1,-,CASSFGQGIYEQYF,TGCGCCAGCAGCTTCGGGCAGGGGATCTACGAGCAGTACTTC
TRBJ2-7,-,TRBV12-3/TRBV12-4,-,CASQPAATDVDEQYF,TGTGCCAGCCAACCCGCGGCCACGGACGTTGATGAGCAGTACTTC
TRBJ2-2,-,TRBV4-1,few,CASSQVTRGPGELFF,TGCGCCAGCAGCCAAGTCACACGGGGGCCCGGGGAGCTGTTTTTT
TRBJ1-2,-,TRBV4-1,-,CASSQAGQTGGYTF,TGCGCCAGCAGCCAAGCGGGACAAACCGGGGGCTACACCTTC
TRBJ2-1,TRBD2,TRBV20-1,few,CSANAPGLSSYNEQFF,TGCAGTGCTAATGCGCCGGGACTAAGCTCCTACAATGAGCAGTTCTTC
TRBJ1-2,-,TRBV4-2,-,CTSSPGLIEAGNGYTF,TGTACCAGCAGCCCTGGGCTTATCGAAGCGGGAAATGGCTACACCTTC
TRBJ2-1,TRBD2,TRBV29-1,few,CSVEGGRAEGEQFF,TGCAGCGTTGAAGGCGGGAGGGCCGAGGGTGAGCAGTTCTTC
TRBJ2-5,TRBD1,TRBV7-9,-,CASSTDRGRGNEQYF,TGTGCCAGCAGCACCGACAGGGGGCGCGGTAATGAGCAGTACTTC
TRBJ1-5,-,TRBV6-6,-,CASSYKTTGDINQPQHF,TGTGCCAGCAGTTACAAAACCACCGGGGACATCAATCAGCCCCAGCATTTT
TRBJ2-7,-,TRBV29-1,few,CSATLTGAYYEQYF,TGCAGCGCGACCCTAACAGGAGCGTACTACGAGCAGTACTTC
TRBJ2-3,-,TRBV20-1,-,CSARGRKSPDTQYF,TGCAGTGCTAGGGGTCGAAAATCTCCAGATACGCAGTATTTT
TRBJ1-4,-,TRBV20-1,few,CSARGSIFATNEKLFF,TGCAGTGCTAGGGGCAGTATCTTTGCAACTAATGAAAAACTGTTTTTT
TRBJ1-5,TRBD1,TRBV6-4,-,CASSDPGTGCNQPQHF,TGTGCCAGCAGTGACCCTGGGACAGGATGTAATCAGCCCCAGCATTTT
TRBJ2-7,TRBD2,TRBV25-1,few,CASNGLAGDKVGYEQYF,TGTGCCAGCAACGGACTAGCGGGAGATAAAGTGGGGTACGAGCAGTACTTC
TRBJ2-3,TRBD2,TRBV7-9,-,CASSWTSGGMEADTQYF,TGTGCCAGCAGCTGGACTAGCGGGGGGATGGAGGCAGATACGCAGTATTTT
TRBJ1-1,-,TRBV4-1,-,CASSQGRGGGNTEAFF,TGCGCCAGCAGCCAAGGCCGGGGGGGCGGGAACACTGAAGCTTTCTTT
TRBJ2-1,TRBD2,TRBV6-1,few,CASSERSSGGQFF,TGTGCCAGCAGTGAAAGATCTAGCGGAGGGCAGTTCTTC
TRBJ2-3,TRBD2,TRBV13,-,CASSLKGLAGTDTQYF,TGTGCCAGCAGTCTCAAGGGACTAGCGGGCACAGATACGCAGTATTTT
TRBJ2-7,-,TRBV7-9,-,CASILEGYEQYF,TGTGCCAGCATCCTAGAGGGCTACGAGCAGTACTTC
TRBJ2-1,-,TRBV11-2,few,CASSLGQADNEQFF,TGTGCCAGCAGCTTAGGACAGGCCGACAATGAGCAGTTCTTC
TRBJ2-1,TRBD2,TRBV20-1,-,CSARGPTSGRRNEQFF,TGCAGTGCTAGAGGTCCGACTAGCGGGAGGCGGAATGAGCAGTTCTTC
TRBJ2-1,TRBD2,TRBV6-1,once,CASSSTSGRAGTYNEQFF,TGTGCCAGCAGTAGTACTAGCGGGAGGGCCGGGACCTACAATGAGCAGTTCTTC